This paragraph reports one T cell receptor (beta chain). Antigen unknown. The entry originates in a study of lymphopenia after photon versus proton radiotherapy. General study findings and limits: After lymphocyte nadir, photon-treated repertoires showed oligoclonal expansion, especially CD8+ Temra.

The CDR3 extends over 14 amino acids. Trimming at V came to 7 bases and at J to 5 bases, leaving 11 bases not matched to a gene. The data were produced by immunoSEQ multiplex PCR, yet TCRdb's version contains in-frame clones alone and is incomplete. The table has about 33,000 clones, roughly nine tenths seen once. This TCR was sampled from a woman aged 45-65 years with pancreatic cancer. Specimen: peripheral blood, collected from a patient treated with photon-based radiotherapy. V usage is TRBV23-1 and J usage is TRBJ2-7, with 7 bases lining up with TRBD2. TRBV23-1 is an ORF, and what it does is uncertain. DNA of the CDR3: TGCGCCAGCAAACGGGGAGGGAGGAATAACGAGCAGTACTTC. Translating gives CASKRGGRNNEQYF.